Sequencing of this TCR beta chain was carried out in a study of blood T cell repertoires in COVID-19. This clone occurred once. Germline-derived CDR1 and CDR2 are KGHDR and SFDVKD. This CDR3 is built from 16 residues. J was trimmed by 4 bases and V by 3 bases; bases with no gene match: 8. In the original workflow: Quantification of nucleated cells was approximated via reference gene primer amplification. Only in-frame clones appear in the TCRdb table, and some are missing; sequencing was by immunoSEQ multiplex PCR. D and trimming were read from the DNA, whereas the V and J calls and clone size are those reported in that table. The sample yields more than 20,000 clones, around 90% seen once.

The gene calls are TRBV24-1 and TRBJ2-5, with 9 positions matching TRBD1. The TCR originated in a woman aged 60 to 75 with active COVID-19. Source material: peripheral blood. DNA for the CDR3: TGTGCCACCAGTGATACCCTGGACAGGGGCGTAGAGACCCAGTACTTC. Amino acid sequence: CATSDTLDRGVETQYF.